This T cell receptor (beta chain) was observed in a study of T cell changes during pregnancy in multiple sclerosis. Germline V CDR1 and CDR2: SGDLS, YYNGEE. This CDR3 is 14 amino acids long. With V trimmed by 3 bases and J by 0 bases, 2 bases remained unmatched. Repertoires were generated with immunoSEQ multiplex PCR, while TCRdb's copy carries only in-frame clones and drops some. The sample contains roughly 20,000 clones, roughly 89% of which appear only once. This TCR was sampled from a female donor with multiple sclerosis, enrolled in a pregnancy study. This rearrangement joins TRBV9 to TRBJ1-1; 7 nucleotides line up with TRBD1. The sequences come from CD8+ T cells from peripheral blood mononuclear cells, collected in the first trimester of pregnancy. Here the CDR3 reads CASSGQGLNTEAFF. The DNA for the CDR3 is TGTGCCAGCAGCGGACAGGGTTTGAACACTGAAGCTTTCTTT.